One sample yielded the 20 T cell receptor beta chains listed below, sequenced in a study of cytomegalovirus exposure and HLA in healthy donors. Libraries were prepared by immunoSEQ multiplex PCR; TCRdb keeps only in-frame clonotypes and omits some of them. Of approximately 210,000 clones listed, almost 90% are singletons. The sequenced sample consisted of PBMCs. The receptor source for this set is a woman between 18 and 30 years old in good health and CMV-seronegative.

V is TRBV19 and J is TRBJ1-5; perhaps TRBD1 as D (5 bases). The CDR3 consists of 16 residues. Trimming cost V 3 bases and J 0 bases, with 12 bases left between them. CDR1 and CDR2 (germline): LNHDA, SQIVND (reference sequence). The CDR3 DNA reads TGTGCCAGTAGTATGTGGGTGCAGGGTAGCAATCAGCCCCAGCATTTT. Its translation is CASSMWVQGSNQPQHF.

Here the CDR3 reads CASSLRTGLSNQPQHF. DNA of the CDR3: TGTGCCAGCAGTTTAAGGACAGGGCTAAGCAATCAGCCCCAGCATTTT. The chain uses TRBV28 and TRBJ1-5; 8 positions agree with TRBD1. The ends lost 2 bases at V and 1 base at J; junction bases unmatched: 4. CDR3 length equals 16 residues. Germline CDR1 is MDHEN and CDR2 is SYDVKM.

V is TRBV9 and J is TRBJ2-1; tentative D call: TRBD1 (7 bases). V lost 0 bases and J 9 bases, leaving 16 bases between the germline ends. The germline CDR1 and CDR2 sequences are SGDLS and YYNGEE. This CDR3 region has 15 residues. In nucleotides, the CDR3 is TGTGCCAGCAGCGTAGCTGGCAGGGGGGACAGTGAGCAGTTCTTC. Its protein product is CASSVAGRGDSEQFF.

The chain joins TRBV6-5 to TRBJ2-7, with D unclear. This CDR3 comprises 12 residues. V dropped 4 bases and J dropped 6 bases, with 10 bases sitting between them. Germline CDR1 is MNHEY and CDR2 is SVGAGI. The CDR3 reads CASSSPLREQYF. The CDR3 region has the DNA TGTGCCAGCAGTTCCCCCCTGCGCGAGCAGTACTTC.

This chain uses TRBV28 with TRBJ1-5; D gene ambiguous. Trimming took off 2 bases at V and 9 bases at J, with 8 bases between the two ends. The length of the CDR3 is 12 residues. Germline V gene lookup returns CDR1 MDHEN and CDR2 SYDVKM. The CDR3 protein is CASSLGRGPQHF. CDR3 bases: TGTGCCAGCAGTTTAGGGAGAGGGCCCCAGCATTTT.

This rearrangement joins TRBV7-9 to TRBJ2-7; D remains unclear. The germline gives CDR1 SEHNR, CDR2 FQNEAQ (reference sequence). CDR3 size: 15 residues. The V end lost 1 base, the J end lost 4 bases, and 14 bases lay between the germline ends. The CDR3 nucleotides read TGTGCCAGCAGCTTAGGTCCTAGTTCGAGTTACGAGCAGTACTTC. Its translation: CASSLGPSSSYEQYF.

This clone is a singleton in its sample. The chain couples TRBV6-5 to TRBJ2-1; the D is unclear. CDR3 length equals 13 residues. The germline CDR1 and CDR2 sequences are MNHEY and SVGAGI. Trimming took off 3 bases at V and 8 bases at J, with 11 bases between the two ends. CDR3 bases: TGTGCCAGCAGTTATCGAGGCCATCATGAGCAGTTCTTC. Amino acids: CASSYRGHHEQFF.

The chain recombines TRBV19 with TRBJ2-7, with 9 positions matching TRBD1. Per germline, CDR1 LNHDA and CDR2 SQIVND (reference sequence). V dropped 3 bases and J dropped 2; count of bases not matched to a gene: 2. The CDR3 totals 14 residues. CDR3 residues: CASSIRDRAYEQYF. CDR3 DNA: TGTGCCAGTAGTATCAGGGACAGGGCCTACGAGCAGTACTTC. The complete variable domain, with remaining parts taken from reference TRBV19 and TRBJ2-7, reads DGGITQSPKYLFRKEGQNVTLSCEQNLNHDAMYWYRQDPGQGLRLIYYSQIVNDFQKGDIAEGYSVSREKKESFPLTVTSAQKNPTAFYLCASSIRDRAYEQYFGPGTRLTVT.

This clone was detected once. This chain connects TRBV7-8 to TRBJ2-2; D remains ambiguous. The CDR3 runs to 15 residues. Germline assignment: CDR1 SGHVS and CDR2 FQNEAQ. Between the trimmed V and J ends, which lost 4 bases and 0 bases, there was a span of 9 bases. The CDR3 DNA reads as TGTGCCAGCAGCTCAGCGCGCGCGAACACCGGGGAGCTGTTTTTT. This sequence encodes CASSSARANTGELFF.

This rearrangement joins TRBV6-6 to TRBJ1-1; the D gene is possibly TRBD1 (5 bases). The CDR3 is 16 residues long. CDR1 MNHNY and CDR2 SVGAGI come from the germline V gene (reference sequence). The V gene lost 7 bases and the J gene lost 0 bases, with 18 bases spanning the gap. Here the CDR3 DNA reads TGTGCCAGCATGGTCTGGACAAGGGCGTTGAACACTGAAGCTTTCTTT. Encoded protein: CASMVWTRALNTEAFF.

CDR3 loop: CASSLNLAATDTQYF. The DNA for the CDR3 is TGTGCCAGCAGCTTAAATCTAGCGGCCACAGATACGCAGTATTTT. The chain uses TRBV7-3 and TRBJ2-3; 7 bases fit TRBD2. This CDR3 has 15 residues. After removal of 1 base from V and 2 bases from J, the junction contained 3 bases not matched to a gene. The germline gives CDR1 SGHTA, CDR2 FQGTGA. Supplemented by reference TRBV7-3 and TRBJ2-3, the full variable domain reads GAGVSQTPSNKVTEKGKYVELRCDPISGHTALYWYRQSLGQGPEFLIYFQGTGAADDSGLPNDRFFAVRPEGSVSTLKIQRTERGDSAVYLCASSLNLAATDTQYFGPGTRLTVL.

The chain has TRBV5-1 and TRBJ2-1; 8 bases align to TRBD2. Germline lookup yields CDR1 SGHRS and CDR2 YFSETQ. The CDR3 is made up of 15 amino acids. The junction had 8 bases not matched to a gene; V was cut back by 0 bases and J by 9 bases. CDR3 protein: CASSLESGSHGEQFF. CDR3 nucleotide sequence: TGCGCCAGCAGCTTGGAGAGCGGGAGTCATGGTGAGCAGTTCTTC.

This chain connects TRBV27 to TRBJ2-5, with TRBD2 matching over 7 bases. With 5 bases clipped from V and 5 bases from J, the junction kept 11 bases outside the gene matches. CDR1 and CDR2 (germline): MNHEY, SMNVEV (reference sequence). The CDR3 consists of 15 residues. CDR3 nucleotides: TGTGCCAGCAGTCACTGGCCAGTCGGGGGGGAGACCCAGTACTTC. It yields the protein CASSHWPVGGETQYF.

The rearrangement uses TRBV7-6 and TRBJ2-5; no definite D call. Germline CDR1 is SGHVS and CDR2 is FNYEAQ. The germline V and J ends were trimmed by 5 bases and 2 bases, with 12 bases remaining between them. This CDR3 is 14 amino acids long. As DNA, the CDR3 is TGTGCCAGCAGCCACCAGGCTGCTCAAGAGACCCAGTACTTC. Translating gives CASSHQAAQETQYF. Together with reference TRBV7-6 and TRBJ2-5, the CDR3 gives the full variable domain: GAGVSQSPRYKVTKRGQDVALRCDPISGHVSLYWYRQALGQGPEFLTYFNYEAQQDKSGLPNDRFSAERPEGSISTLTIQRTEQRDSAMYRCASSHQAAQETQYFGPGTRLLVL.

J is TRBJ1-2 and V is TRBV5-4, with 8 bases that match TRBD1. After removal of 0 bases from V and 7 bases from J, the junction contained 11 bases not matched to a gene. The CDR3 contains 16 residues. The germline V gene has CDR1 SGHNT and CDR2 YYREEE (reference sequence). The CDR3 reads CASSLGQGAPFRGYTF. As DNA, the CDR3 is TGTGCCAGCAGCTTGGGTCAGGGGGCGCCTTTTCGTGGCTACACCTTC. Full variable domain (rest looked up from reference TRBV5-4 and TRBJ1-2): ETGVTQSPTHLIKTRGQQVTLRCSSQSGHNTVSWYQQALGQGPQFIFQYYREEENGRGNFPPRFSGLQFPNYSSELNVNALELDDSALYLCASSLGQGAPFRGYTFGSGTRLTVV.

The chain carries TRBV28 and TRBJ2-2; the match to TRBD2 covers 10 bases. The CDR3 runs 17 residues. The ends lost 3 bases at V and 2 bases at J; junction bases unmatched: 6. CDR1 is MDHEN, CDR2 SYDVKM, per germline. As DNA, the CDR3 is TGTGCCAGCAGTTTCTACCTAGCGGGAGTCAACACCGGGGAGCTGTTTTTT. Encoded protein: CASSFYLAGVNTGELFF. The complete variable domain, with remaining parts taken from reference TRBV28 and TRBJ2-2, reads DVKVTQSSRYLVKRTGEKVFLECVQDMDHENMFWYRQDPGLGLRLIYFSYDVKMKEKGDIPEGYSVSREKKERFSLILESASTNQTSMYLCASSFYLAGVNTGELFFGEGSRLTVL.

The DNA of the CDR3 is TGTGCCAGCAGCCCCGGTCCAGCGGGAGAAGGAAATGAGCAGTTCTTC. Residues: CASSPGPAGEGNEQFF. The rearrangement joins TRBV7-3 to TRBJ2-1; TRBD2 matches 8 bases. Germline CDR1 and CDR2: SGHTA and FQGTGA. V lost 5 bases, J lost 7 bases, and 13 bases stayed unmatched. The CDR3 contains 16 residues. The entire variable domain, with the rest obtained from reference TRBV7-3 and TRBJ2-1, is as follows: GAGVSQTPSNKVTEKGKYVELRCDPISGHTALYWYRQSLGQGPEFLIYFQGTGAADDSGLPNDRFFAVRPEGSVSTLKIQRTERGDSAVYLCASSPGPAGEGNEQFFGPGTRLTVL.

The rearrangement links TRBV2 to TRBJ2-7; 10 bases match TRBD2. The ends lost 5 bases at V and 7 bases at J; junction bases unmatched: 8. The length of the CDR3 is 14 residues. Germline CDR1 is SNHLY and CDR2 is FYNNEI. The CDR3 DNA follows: TGTGCCAGCAGTCTTCTAGCGGGAGTGGGGGAGCAGTACTTC. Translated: CASSLLAGVGEQYF.

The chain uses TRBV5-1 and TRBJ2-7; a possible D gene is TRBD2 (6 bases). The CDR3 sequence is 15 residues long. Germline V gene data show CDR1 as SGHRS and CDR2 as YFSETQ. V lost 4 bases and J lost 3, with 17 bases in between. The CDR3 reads CASSPPFGGIYEQYF. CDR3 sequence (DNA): TGCGCCAGCAGCCCGCCCTTCGGCGGGATCTACGAGCAGTACTTC.

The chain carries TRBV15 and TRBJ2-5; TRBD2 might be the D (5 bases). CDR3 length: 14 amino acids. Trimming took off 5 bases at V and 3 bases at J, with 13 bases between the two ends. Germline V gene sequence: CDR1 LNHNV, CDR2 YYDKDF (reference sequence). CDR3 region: CATSGRTGEETQYF. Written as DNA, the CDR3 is TGTGCCACCAGCGGACGGACTGGGGAAGAGACCCAGTACTTC. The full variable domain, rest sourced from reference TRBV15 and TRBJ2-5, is DAMVIQNPRYQVTQFGKPVTLSCSQTLNHNVMYWYQQKSSQAPKLLFHYYDKDFNNEADTPDNFQSRRPNTSFCFLDIRSPGLGDTAMYLCATSGRTGEETQYFGPGTRLLVL.